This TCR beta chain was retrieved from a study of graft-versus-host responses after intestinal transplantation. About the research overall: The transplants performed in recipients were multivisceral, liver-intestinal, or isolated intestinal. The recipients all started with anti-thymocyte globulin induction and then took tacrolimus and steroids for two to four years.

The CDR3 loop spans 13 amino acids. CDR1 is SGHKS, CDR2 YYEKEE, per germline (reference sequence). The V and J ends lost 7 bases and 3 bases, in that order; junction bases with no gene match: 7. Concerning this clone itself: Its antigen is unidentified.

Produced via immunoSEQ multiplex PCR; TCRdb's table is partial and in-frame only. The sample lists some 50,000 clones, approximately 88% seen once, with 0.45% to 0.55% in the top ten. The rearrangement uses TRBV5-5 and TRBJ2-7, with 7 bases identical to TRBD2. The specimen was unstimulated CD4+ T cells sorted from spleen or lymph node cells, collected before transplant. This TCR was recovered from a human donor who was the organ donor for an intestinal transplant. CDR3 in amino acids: CASGPWGGYEQYF. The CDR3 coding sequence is TGTGCCAGCGGTCCTTGGGGGGGCTACGAGCAGTACTTC. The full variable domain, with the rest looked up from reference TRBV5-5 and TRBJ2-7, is DAGVTQSPTHLIKTRGQQVTLRCSPISGHKSVSWYQQVLGQGPQFIFQYYEKEERGRGNFPDRFSARQFPNYSSELNVNALLLGDSALYLCASGPWGGYEQYFGPGTRLTVT.